This TCR beta chain was found in a study of cytomegalovirus exposure and HLA in healthy donors. Regarding donors, all were healthy bone marrow donors. Vbeta (60) and Jbeta (13) primers were used in the PCR. Assay used: immunoSEQ multiplex PCR; TCRdb lists only in-frame clones, some missing. In the table there are about 130,000 clones, about four fifths of which are singletons. The CDR3 has 11 residues. V dropped 7 bases and J dropped 6; count of bases not matched to a gene: 5. Germline lookup yields CDR1 GTSNPN and CDR2 SVGIG (reference sequence). Sequenced material: PBMCs. The chain uses TRBV30 and TRBJ1-1; TRBD1 matches at 7 bases. The TCR originated in a woman between 40 and 50 years old in good health and CMV-seropositive. CDR3 DNA: TGTGCCTTATTACAGGGGCCTGAAGCTTTCTTT. This gives the protein CALLQGPEAFF.